The 5 T cell receptor beta chains below come from one sample, sequenced in a study of T cells in Graves' hyperthyroidism and ophthalmopathy. RNA transcripts gave rise to amplified TCR beta CDR3 regions. Researchers ran a first-round RT-PCR on the TCR CDR3 using the HTBI primer set. MiXCR was run by TCRdb on the multiplex PCR reads, yielding one entry per CDR3 protein. Counted here are over 500,000 distinct CDR3 sequences, around 50% occurring once; the ten biggest clones make up about 45%. Sequences were obtained from peripheral blood or thyroid tissue (not recorded which). These receptors came from an adult woman with Graves' disease, either hyperthyroidism or ophthalmopathy (not recorded which).

The chain uses TRBV19 and TRBJ1-2; D might be TRBD1 (5 bases). Trimming stripped 6 bases from V and 6 bases from J, with 17 bases between. The CDR3 covers 14 residues. Germline loops: CDR1 LNHDA, CDR2 SQIVND (reference sequence). This CDR3 reads CASSTGVQGHGYTF. CDR3 nucleotides: TGTGCCAGTAGCACCGGAGTCCAGGGCCATGGCTACACCTTC.

A few counts support this clonotype. V gene TRBV5-1 combines with J gene TRBJ1-1, with 8 bases aligning to TRBD1. Per germline, CDR1 SGHRS and CDR2 YFSETQ. Trimming took 3 bases from V and 1 from J; bases not matched to a gene: 5. This CDR3 is 15 amino acids long. Here the CDR3 reads CASSWTTGANTEAFF. The CDR3 DNA reads as TGCGCCAGCAGCTGGACGACAGGGGCGAACACTGAAGCTTTCTTT.

Points on this clonotype: A much larger clone differs from this one at a single base, so this may be a read error. The J gene is TRBJ2-2, the V gene TRBV14; D gene ambiguous. V dropped 3 bases and J dropped 1 base, with 9 bases sitting between them. Germline V gene lookup returns CDR1 SGHDN and CDR2 FVKESK. The CDR3 sequence is 15 residues long. The CDR3: CASSHVTGNTGELFF. CDR3 coding DNA: TGTGCCAGCAGCCACGTCACGGGGAACACCGGGGAGCTGTTTTTT.

The V and J genes are TRBV7-9 and TRBJ2-7, with 8 bases that match TRBD2. The germline V gene encodes CDR1 SEHNR and CDR2 FQNEAQ (reference sequence). J gave up 3 bases and V 10 bases, and 11 bases lay outside the gene matches. This CDR3 has 14 amino acids. The CDR3, as DNA: TGTGCCATCAGTGATCAGCGGGAGCTCTACGAGCAGTACTTC. Amino acid sequence: CAISDQRELYEQYF.

This clonotype was counted at least ten times. The chain links TRBV10-3 to TRBJ1-1; no clear D gene. Germline V lookup: CDR1 ENHRY, CDR2 SYGVKD. Trimming took 1 base from V and 12 from J, leaving 12 bases between them. CDR3 length: 12 residues. The CDR3 DNA sequence: TGTGCCATCAGTGAGTTCGTTGAGGACCCTTTCTTT. This encodes CAISEFVEDPFF.